A selection of T cell receptor beta chains follows, all from one sample in a study of CD8 T cells in Susac syndrome. From the immunoSEQ multiplex PCR reads, TCRdb called clonotypes with MiXCR, one entry per CDR3 protein. The profile covers 100,000 to 150,000 distinct CDR3 sequences, with around 96% appearing a single time and roughly 0.091% taken by the ten largest. The sequenced sample was CD4+ T cells from PBMCs. The source is a human donor in good health. Both conserved end residues are part of each CDR3. A row's size may be missing; if present it is once, few, many or a size class.

v_call: TRBV27; clone_size: .; cdr3_aa: CASSLSRSGHFVPYNEQFF
v_call: TRBV9; clone_size: .; cdr3_aa: CASSLSGLAGEGGAKNIQYF
v_call: TRBV19; clone_size: .; cdr3_aa: CASSIEDSRRLNTEAFF
v_call: TRBV6-5; clone_size: .; cdr3_aa: CASTPRAGGLYEQYF
v_call: TRBV20-1; clone_size: .; cdr3_aa: CSARDVGLADTQYF
v_call: TRBV30; clone_size: .; cdr3_aa: CAWSAPARLLTEAFF
v_call: TRBV11-2; clone_size: .; cdr3_aa: CASSPRSQETQYF
v_call: TRBV18; clone_size: .; cdr3_aa: CASSPQGSGARTGELFF
v_call: TRBV20-1; clone_size: .; cdr3_aa: CSASDSGRGGEQFF
v_call: TRBV20-1; clone_size: .; cdr3_aa: CSAARGITYEQYF
v_call: TRBV6-5; clone_size: .; cdr3_aa: CASSYQTGWDNEQFF
v_call: TRBV7-8; clone_size: .; cdr3_aa: CASSLEGQGRADTQYF
v_call: TRBV7-2; clone_size: .; cdr3_aa: CASSLRGGNEKLFF
v_call: TRBV29-1; clone_size: once; cdr3_aa: CSVDRDGLEAFF
v_call: TRBV15; clone_size: .; cdr3_aa: CATSRVVQVRYEQYF
v_call: TRBV19; clone_size: .; cdr3_aa: CASTGQGLSGNTIYF
v_call: TRBV20-1; clone_size: .; cdr3_aa: CSARDNQGGNTGELFF